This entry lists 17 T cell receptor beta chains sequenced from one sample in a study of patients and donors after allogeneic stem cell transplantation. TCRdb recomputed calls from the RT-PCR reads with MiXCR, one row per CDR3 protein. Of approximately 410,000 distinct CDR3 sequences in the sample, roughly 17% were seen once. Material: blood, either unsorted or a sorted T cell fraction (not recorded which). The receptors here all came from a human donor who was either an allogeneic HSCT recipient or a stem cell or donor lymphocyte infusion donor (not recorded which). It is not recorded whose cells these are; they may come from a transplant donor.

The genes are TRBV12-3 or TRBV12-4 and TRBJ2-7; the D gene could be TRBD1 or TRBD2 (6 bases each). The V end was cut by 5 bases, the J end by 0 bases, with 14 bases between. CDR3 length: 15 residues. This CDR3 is CASSDKGGSSYEQYF. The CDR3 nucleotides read TGTGCCAGCAGTGATAAGGGGGGTAGCTCCTACGAGCAGTACTTC.

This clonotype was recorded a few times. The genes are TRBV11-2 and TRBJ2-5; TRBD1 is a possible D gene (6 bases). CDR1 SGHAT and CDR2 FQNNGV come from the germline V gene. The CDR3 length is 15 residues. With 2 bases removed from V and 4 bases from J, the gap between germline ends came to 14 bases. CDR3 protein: CASSLSPRGLETQYF. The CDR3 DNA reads TGTGCCAGCAGCTTAAGCCCCAGGGGTCTAGAGACCCAGTACTTC. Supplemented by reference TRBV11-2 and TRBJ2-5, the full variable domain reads EAGVAQSPRYKIIEKRQSVAFWCNPISGHATLYWYQQILGQGPKLLIQFQNNGVVDDSQLPKDRFSAERLKGVDSTLKIQPAKLEDSAVYLCASSLSPRGLETQYFGPGTRLLVL.

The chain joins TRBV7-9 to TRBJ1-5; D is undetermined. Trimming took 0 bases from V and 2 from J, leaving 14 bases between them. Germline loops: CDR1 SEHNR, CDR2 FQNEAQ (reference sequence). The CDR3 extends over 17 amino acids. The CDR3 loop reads CASSLANYPAGNQPQHF. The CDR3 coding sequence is TGTGCCAGCAGCTTAGCGAATTACCCGGCGGGCAATCAGCCCCAGCATTTT.

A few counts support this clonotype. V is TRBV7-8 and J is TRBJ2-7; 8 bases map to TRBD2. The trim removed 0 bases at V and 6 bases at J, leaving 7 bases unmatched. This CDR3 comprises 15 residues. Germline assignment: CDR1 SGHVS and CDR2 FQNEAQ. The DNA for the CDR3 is TGTGCCAGCAGCTTAGCGGAGCGGGGGATGACCGAGCAGTACTTC. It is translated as CASSLAERGMTEQYF.

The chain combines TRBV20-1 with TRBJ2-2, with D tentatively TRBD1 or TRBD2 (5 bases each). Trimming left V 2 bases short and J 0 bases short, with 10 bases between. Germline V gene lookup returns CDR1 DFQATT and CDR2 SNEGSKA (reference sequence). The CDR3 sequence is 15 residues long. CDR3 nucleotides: TGCAGTGCTAGAACGGGACGGACGAACACCGGGGAGCTGTTTTTT. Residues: CSARTGRTNTGELFF.

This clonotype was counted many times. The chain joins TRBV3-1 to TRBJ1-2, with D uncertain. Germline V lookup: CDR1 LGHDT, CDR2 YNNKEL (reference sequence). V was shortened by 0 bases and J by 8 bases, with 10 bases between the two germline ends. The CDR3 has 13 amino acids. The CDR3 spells CASSQDPRNGYTF. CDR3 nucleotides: TGTGCCAGCAGCCAAGATCCGCGGAACGGCTACACCTTC.

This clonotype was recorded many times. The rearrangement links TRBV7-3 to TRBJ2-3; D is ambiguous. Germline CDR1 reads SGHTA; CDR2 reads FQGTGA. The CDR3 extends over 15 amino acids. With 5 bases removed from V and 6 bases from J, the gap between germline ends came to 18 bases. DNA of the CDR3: TGTGCCAGCAGCCCCAAACACCCGCCTAGGGATACGCAGTATTTT. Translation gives CASSPKHPPRDTQYF. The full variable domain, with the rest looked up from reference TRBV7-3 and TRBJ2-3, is GAGVSQTPSNKVTEKGKYVELRCDPISGHTALYWYRQSLGQGPEFLIYFQGTGAADDSGLPNDRFFAVRPEGSVSTLKIQRTERGDSAVYLCASSPKHPPRDTQYFGPGTRLTVL.

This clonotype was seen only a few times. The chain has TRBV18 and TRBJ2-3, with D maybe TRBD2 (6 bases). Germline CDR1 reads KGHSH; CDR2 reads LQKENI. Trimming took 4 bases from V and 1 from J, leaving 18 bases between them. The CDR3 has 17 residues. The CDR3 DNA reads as TGTGCCAGCTCACGATCTGGAGGGGCGCCTGGCACAGATACGCAGTATTTT. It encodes CASSRSGGAPGTDTQYF.

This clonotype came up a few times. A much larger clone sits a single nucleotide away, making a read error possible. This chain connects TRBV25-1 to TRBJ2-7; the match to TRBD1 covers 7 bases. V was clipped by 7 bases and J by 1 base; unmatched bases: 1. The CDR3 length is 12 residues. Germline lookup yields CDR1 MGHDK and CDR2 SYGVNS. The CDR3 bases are TGTGCCAGCACGGGACAGTCCTACGAGCAGTACTTC. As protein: CASTGQSYEQYF.

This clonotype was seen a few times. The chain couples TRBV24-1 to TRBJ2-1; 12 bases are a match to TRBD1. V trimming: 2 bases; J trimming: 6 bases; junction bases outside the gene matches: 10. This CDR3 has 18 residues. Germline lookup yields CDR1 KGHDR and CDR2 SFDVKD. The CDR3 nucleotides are TGTGCCACCAGTGATTCACCGGGACAGGGGGCGCCTGGCAATGAGCAGTTCTTC. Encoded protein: CATSDSPGQGAPGNEQFF.

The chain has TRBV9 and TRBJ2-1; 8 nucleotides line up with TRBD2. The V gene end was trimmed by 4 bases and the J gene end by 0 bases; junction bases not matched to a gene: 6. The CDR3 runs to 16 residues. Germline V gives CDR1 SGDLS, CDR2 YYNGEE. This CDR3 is CASSPGGGSSYNEQFF. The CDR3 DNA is TGTGCCAGCAGCCCGGGCGGGGGGAGCTCCTACAATGAGCAGTTCTTC.

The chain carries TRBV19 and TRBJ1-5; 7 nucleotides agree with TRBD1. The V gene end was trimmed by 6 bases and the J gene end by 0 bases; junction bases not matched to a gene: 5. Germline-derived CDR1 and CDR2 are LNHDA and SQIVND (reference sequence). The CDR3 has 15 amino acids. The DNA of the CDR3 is TGTGCCAGTAGAACGACAGGGTATAGCAATCAGCCCCAGCATTTT. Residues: CASRTTGYSNQPQHF.

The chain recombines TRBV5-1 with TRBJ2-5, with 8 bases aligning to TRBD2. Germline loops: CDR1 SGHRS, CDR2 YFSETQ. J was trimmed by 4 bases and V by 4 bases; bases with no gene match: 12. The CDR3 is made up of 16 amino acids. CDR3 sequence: CASSPDSAGVGETQYF. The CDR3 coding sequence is TGCGCCAGCAGCCCCGACTCAGCGGGAGTTGGAGAGACCCAGTACTTC.

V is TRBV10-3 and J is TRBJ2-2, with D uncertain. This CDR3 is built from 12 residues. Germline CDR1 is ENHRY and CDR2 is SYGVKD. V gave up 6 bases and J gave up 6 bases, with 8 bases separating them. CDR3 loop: CAISNIAGELFF. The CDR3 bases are TGTGCCATCAGCAACATTGCCGGGGAGCTGTTTTTT.

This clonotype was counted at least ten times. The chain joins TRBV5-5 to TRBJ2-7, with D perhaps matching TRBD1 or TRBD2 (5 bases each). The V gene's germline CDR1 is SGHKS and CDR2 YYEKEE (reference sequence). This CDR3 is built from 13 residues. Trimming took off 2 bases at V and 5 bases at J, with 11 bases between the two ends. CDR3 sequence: CASSFSRGDEQYF. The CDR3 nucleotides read TGTGCCAGCAGCTTTTCTAGGGGAGACGAGCAGTACTTC. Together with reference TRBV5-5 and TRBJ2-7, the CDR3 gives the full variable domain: DAGVTQSPTHLIKTRGQQVTLRCSPISGHKSVSWYQQVLGQGPQFIFQYYEKEERGRGNFPDRFSARQFPNYSSELNVNALLLGDSALYLCASSFSRGDEQYFGPGTRLTVT.

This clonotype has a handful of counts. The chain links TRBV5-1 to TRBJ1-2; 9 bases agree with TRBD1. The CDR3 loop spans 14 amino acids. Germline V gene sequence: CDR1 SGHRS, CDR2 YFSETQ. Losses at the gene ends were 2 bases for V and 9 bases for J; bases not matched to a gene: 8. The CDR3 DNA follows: TGCGCCAGCAGCTTTAGCGGGACAGGGATTCGCTACACCTTC. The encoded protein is CASSFSGTGIRYTF.

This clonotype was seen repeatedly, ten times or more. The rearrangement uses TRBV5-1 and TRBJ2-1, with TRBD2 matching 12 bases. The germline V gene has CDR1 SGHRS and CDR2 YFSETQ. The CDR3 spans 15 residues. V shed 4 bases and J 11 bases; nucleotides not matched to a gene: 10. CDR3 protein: CASSVRLAGVAQQFF. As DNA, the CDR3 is TGCGCCAGCAGCGTAAGACTAGCGGGAGTCGCCCAGCAGTTCTTC.